The table lists the clone carrying this T cell receptor beta chain with many counts. Its cognate antigen is unknown. V lost 0 bases, J lost 5 bases, and 12 bases stayed unmatched. Per germline, CDR1 MGHRA and CDR2 YSYEKL. The CDR3 totals 19 residues. RNA transcripts gave rise to amplified TCR beta CDR3 regions. RT-PCR in the first round (using the HTBI primer set) targeted the TCR CDR3. TCRdb re-called the multiplex PCR reads through MiXCR, storing one row per CDR3 protein. The sample has approximately 400,000 distinct CDR3 sequences, approximately 19% seen once; the top ten hold roughly 3.5%. Patients with uncontrolled infections, other autoimmune diseases, pregnancy or lactation were excluded. Extraction of PBMCs used more than 8.5 ml of fresh peripheral blood. This entry is derived from a study of T cells in Graves' hyperthyroidism and ophthalmopathy. Regarding the study as a whole: The blood repertoire included most of the expanded thyroid clonotypes above 0.001. The model's output predicted ophthalmopathy at a median of roughly seven months prior to onset.

The specimen sequenced was blood. The TCR was taken from a woman aged 18-29 years with Graves' hyperthyroidism. The chain employs TRBV4-1 and TRBJ2-2; 10 bases align to TRBD1. Here the CDR3 DNA reads TGCGCCAGCAGCCAAGATCATAGGGACAGGGGAAAGAGGACCGGGGAGCTGTTTTTT. This codes for CASSQDHRDRGKRTGELFF.